This record covers a single T cell receptor beta chain. With 0 bases clipped from V and 3 bases from J, the junction kept 3 bases outside the gene matches. Germline V gene lookup returns CDR1 MNHEY and CDR2 SVGEGT. The CDR3 covers 15 residues. As handled by the study authors: Using reference gene primer amplification, nucleated cell counts were estimated. The assay was immunoSEQ multiplex PCR, and TCRdb's table has in-frame clones only and misses some. D and trimming were read from the DNA, whereas the V and J calls and clone size are those reported in that table. Altogether around 110,000 clones are present, more than 70% being singletons, with the ten largest covering more than 4%. This specimen comes from a study of blood T cell repertoires in COVID-19. Study in general: Spain, Italy and the United States supplied samples that represented acute and convalescent COVID-19. The cDNA or gDNA used as material had been derived from T cells, B-cell-depleted T cells, or PBMCs.

The receptor's source is a human donor in a cohort sampled during active COVID-19. Source material: peripheral blood. The genes are TRBV6-2 or TRBV6-3 and TRBJ1-2; 8 bases are shared with TRBD1. CDR3: CASSYSPGGDYGYTF. The CDR3 DNA is TGTGCCAGCAGTTACTCTCCAGGGGGCGACTATGGCTACACCTTC.